This T cell receptor (beta chain) was found in a study of blood T cell repertoires in COVID-19. For the study at large: From T cells, B-cell-depleted T cells, or PBMCs came the material, which was cDNA or gDNA.

CDR1 and CDR2 from the germline V gene are SNHLY and FYNNEI. The germline V and J ends were trimmed by 7 bases and 6 bases, with 16 bases remaining between them. The CDR3 length is 14 residues. TCRdb's copy holds only in-frame clones and misses some; the assay was immunoSEQ multiplex PCR. The sample lists about 180,000 clones, over 80% occurring once. The chain combines TRBV2 with TRBJ1-5, with D uncertain. This sequence originates from a middle-aged woman with COVID-19, enrolled during active disease. The sequencing sample was made of peripheral blood. The CDR3 sequence is CASIRGREGQPQHF. As DNA, the CDR3 is TGTGCCAGCATCCGAGGGAGGGAAGGTCAGCCCCAGCATTTT.